This is a list of T cell receptor beta chains from one sample in a study of human T cells and chemical hapten exposure. From the RACE reads, TCRdb called clonotypes with MiXCR, one entry per CDR3 protein. The repertoire has about 270,000 distinct CDR3 sequences, over 7.5% of them found once; the top ten carry roughly 1.2%. Sample: whole blood, taken in connection with sensitization to the hapten diphenylcyclopropenone (DPC). These receptors came from a man between 18 and 35 years old with alopecia areata. Some clones in this sample may be carry-over from other donors' samples. Each CDR3 is given with its conserved first and last residue. D genes are given only for firm matches. Only some rows state a clone size, as once, few, many or a class for expanded clones.

v_call: TRBV7-9; j_call: TRBJ2-4; clone_size: .; d_call: .; cdr3_aa: CASSLREDKNIQYF; cdr3_nt: TGTGCCAGCAGCTTAAGGGAGGACAAAAACATTCAGTACTTC
v_call: TRBV6-1; j_call: TRBJ2-5; clone_size: .; d_call: .; cdr3_aa: CASSGGSQETQYF; cdr3_nt: TGTGCCAGCTCGGGCGGTTCACAAGAGACCCAGTACTTC
v_call: TRBV9; j_call: TRBJ1-6; clone_size: few; d_call: TRBD1; cdr3_aa: CASSFGTDPNSPLHF; cdr3_nt: TGTGCCAGCAGCTTCGGGACAGATCCTAATTCACCCCTCCACTTT
v_call: TRBV10-3; j_call: TRBJ2-1; clone_size: .; d_call: .; cdr3_aa: CAISEGGFREQFF; cdr3_nt: TGTGCCATCAGTGAGGGGGGATTCCGAGAGCAGTTCTTC
v_call: TRBV5-6; j_call: TRBJ2-7; clone_size: few; d_call: TRBD1; cdr3_aa: CASSFRTGVREQYF; cdr3_nt: TGTGCCAGCAGCTTCCGGACAGGGGTTCGCGAGCAGTACTTC
v_call: TRBV7-2; j_call: TRBJ1-2; clone_size: few; d_call: TRBD1; cdr3_aa: CASSEYAGTANYGYTF; cdr3_nt: TGTGCCAGCAGCGAATATGCCGGGACAGCGAACTATGGCTACACCTTC
v_call: TRBV7-9; j_call: TRBJ2-1; clone_size: .; d_call: .; cdr3_aa: CASSLMGVEQFF; cdr3_nt: TGTGCCAGCAGCTTAATGGGGGTTGAGCAGTTCTTC
v_call: TRBV14; j_call: TRBJ1-1; clone_size: few; d_call: TRBD1; cdr3_aa: CASSQTNRDRNTEAFF; cdr3_nt: TGTGCCAGCAGCCAAACAAACCGGGACAGGAACACTGAAGCTTTCTTT
v_call: TRBV12-3/TRBV12-4; j_call: TRBJ2-1; clone_size: .; d_call: TRBD2; cdr3_aa: CASTGGFYNEQFF; cdr3_nt: TGTGCCAGCACCGGGGGGTTCTACAATGAGCAGTTCTTC
v_call: TRBV20-1; j_call: TRBJ2-3; clone_size: once; d_call: TRBD2; cdr3_aa: CSARDRAGDWTDTQYF; cdr3_nt: TGCAGTGCTAGAGATAGGGCGGGGGACTGGACGGATACGCAGTATTTT
v_call: TRBV20-1; j_call: TRBJ1-1; clone_size: few; d_call: TRBD1; cdr3_aa: CSARAPSPGGRTEAFF; cdr3_nt: TGCAGTGCTAGAGCCCCTTCGCCAGGGGGTCGGACTGAAGCTTTCTTT
v_call: TRBV20-1; j_call: TRBJ2-1; clone_size: many; d_call: .; cdr3_aa: CSARDLWNEQFF; cdr3_nt: TGCAGTGCTAGAGACCTTTGGAATGAGCAGTTCTTC
v_call: TRBV12-3/TRBV12-4; j_call: TRBJ2-3; clone_size: once; d_call: .; cdr3_aa: CASSRDAGATDTQYF; cdr3_nt: TGTGCCAGCAGTAGGGATGCTGGGGCCACAGATACGCAGTATTTT
v_call: TRBV6-6; j_call: TRBJ2-1; clone_size: .; d_call: TRBD1; cdr3_aa: CASSGGQGVYNEQFF; cdr3_nt: TGTGCCAGCAGTGGAGGACAGGGGGTCTACAATGAGCAGTTCTTC
v_call: TRBV7-2; j_call: TRBJ2-5; clone_size: few; d_call: .; cdr3_aa: CASSFPQGRRETQYF; cdr3_nt: TGTGCCAGCAGCTTCCCCCAGGGGAGACGGGAGACCCAGTACTTC
v_call: TRBV29-1; j_call: TRBJ2-3; clone_size: many; d_call: TRBD2; cdr3_aa: CSVGIGLAGITDTQYF; cdr3_nt: TGCAGCGTTGGGATAGGACTAGCGGGGATCACAGATACGCAGTATTTT
v_call: TRBV5-1; j_call: TRBJ2-2; clone_size: few; d_call: TRBD2; cdr3_aa: CASSTVLAANTGELFF; cdr3_nt: TGCGCCAGCAGCACCGTGCTAGCGGCGAACACCGGGGAGCTGTTTTTT
v_call: TRBV7-8; j_call: TRBJ2-3; clone_size: .; d_call: .; cdr3_aa: CASSTGSTGKLDTQYF; cdr3_nt: TGTGCCAGCAGCACAGGCTCAACAGGGAAATTAGATACGCAGTATTTT
v_call: TRBV6-2/TRBV6-3; j_call: TRBJ2-1; clone_size: many; d_call: TRBD2; cdr3_aa: CASRGGFYNEQFF; cdr3_nt: TGTGCCAGCCGGGGGGGCTTCTACAATGAGCAGTTCTTC
v_call: TRBV20-1; j_call: TRBJ1-2; clone_size: .; d_call: .; cdr3_aa: CSARDYRVDYGYTF; cdr3_nt: TGCAGTGCTAGAGATTATAGGGTAGACTATGGCTACACCTTC
v_call: TRBV6-4; j_call: TRBJ2-3; clone_size: .; d_call: TRBD2; cdr3_aa: CASSDSTSGNTDTQYF; cdr3_nt: TGTGCCAGCAGTGACTCGACTAGCGGAAACACAGATACGCAGTATTTT
v_call: TRBV5-1; j_call: TRBJ2-7; clone_size: .; d_call: TRBD1; cdr3_aa: CASSSRDSTYEQYF; cdr3_nt: TGCGCCAGCAGCTCCCGGGACAGTACCTACGAGCAGTACTTC
v_call: TRBV7-9; j_call: TRBJ1-3; clone_size: few; d_call: .; cdr3_aa: CASSFSGAGNTIYF; cdr3_nt: TGTGCCAGCAGCTTTTCAGGGGCTGGAAACACCATATATTTT
v_call: TRBV24-1; j_call: TRBJ2-1; clone_size: .; d_call: .; cdr3_aa: CATSDTIVPVNEQFF; cdr3_nt: TGTGCCACCAGTGATACCATCGTTCCGGTCAATGAGCAGTTCTTC
v_call: TRBV12-3/TRBV12-4; j_call: TRBJ1-6; clone_size: .; d_call: .; cdr3_aa: CASTPWVNSPLHF; cdr3_nt: TGTGCCAGCACTCCCTGGGTAAATTCACCCCTCCACTTT